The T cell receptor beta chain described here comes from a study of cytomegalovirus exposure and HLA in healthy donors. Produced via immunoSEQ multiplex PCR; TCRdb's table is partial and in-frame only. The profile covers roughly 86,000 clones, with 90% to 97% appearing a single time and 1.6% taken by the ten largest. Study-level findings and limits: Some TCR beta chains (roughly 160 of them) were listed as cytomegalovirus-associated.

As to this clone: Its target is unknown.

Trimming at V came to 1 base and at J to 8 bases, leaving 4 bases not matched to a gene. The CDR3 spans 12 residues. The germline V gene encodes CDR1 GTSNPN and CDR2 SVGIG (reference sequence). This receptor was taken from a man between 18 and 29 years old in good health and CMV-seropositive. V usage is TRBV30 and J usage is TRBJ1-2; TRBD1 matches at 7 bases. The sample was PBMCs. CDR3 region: CAWSEQGQGYTF. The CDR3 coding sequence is TGTGCCTGGAGTGAACAGGGGCAAGGCTACACCTTC.